Detailed here is one T cell receptor (beta chain). The antigen is undetermined. This sample is part of a study of CXCR3-negative and CXCR3-positive naive CD8 T cells. Study-level information: The libraries yielded roughly 130 million TRB reads, about 1.5 +/- 0.3 million each.

General study results and limits: PBMCs showed partially decreased CXCR3 expression after cryopreservation, and most assays used fresh PBMCs. Naive subsets were similarly diverse, while memory CD8+ repertoires were much less diverse.

It was by 5' RACE with UMI labels that the TRB cDNA libraries were prepared. TCRdb re-called the 5' RACE reads; one entry per CDR3 protein, DNA not given. The table lists roughly 39,000 distinct CDR3 sequences, with about 10% in the top ten. The CDR3 sequence is 16 residues long. CDR1 is SGHRS, CDR2 YFSETQ, per germline. At around 300,000 cells each, triplicate sorts were carried out for each CD8+ T cell subset. Source material: memory CD8+ T cells from blood. The source is a human donor in good health. Some clones in this sample may be carry-over from other donors' samples. This chain connects TRBV5-1 to TRBJ1-1; TCRdb outputs TRBD1, but without DNA this stays unchecked. The CDR3 reads CASSSPQTGRNTEAFF.